These T cell receptor beta chains were read from a single sample in a study of T-cell reconstitution after alpha-beta-depleted transplantation in children. TCRdb ran MiXCR on the PCR reads and lists one entry per CDR3 protein. Among fewer than 400,000 distinct CDR3 sequences listed, just over 20% were seen once. The sample consisted of PBMCs from the stem cell graft donor, taken from the stem cell graft. These receptors came from a human donor who donated a stem cell graft to a child with acute myeloid leukemia. Both conserved end residues are part of each CDR3. The D gene is left open where the match is weak. The size field is filled for only some rows; it gives once, few, many or a size class.

v_call	d_call	j_call	clone_size	cdr3_nt	cdr3_aa
TRBV4-1	.	TRBJ2-1	.	TGCGCCAGCAGCCAAAAGGTACGGAACAATGAGCAGTTCTTC	CASSQKVRNNEQFF
TRBV5-1	TRBD2	TRBJ2-1	few	TGCGCCAGCAGCTTGGAAGGGACAGCAACTAGCGGGAGGCTTATTGAAAATGAGCAGTTCTTC	CASSLEGTATSGRLIENEQFF
TRBV4-1	TRBD1	TRBJ1-4	.	TGCGCCAGCAGCCGGGACAGTTCTAATGAAAAACTGTTTTTT	CASSRDSSNEKLFF
TRBV2	.	TRBJ1-3	few	TGTGCCACCAGATATCGCTCTGGAAACACCATATATTTT	CATRYRSGNTIYF
TRBV25-1	TRBD1	TRBJ2-5	.	TGTGCCAGCAGTGCCGTCCCTCCCGACAGGGAAGAGACCCAGTACTTC	CASSAVPPDREETQYF
TRBV27	TRBD2	TRBJ2-7	.	TGTGCCAGCAGCCCCCTAGCGGGAGGGTCCTCCTACGAGCAGTACTTC	CASSPLAGGSSYEQYF
TRBV15	.	TRBJ2-7	few	TGTGCCACCAGCAGACAGGGGGGGTACGAGCAGTACTTC	CATSRQGGYEQYF
TRBV29-1	.	TRBJ2-3	few	TGCAGCGTCCTTAGCGCCTATCTCACAGATACGCAGTATTTT	CSVLSAYLTDTQYF
TRBV20-1	.	TRBJ2-1	few	TGCAGTGCTCGAAAAGACAGGGGAGGGTATGAGCAGTTCTTC	CSARKDRGGYEQFF
TRBV7-9	.	TRBJ2-3	.	TGTGCCAGCAGCCGCGTTTCCGAGGGAGATACGCAGTATTTT	CASSRVSEGDTQYF
TRBV12-3/TRBV12-4	.	TRBJ1-1	.	TGTGCCAGCAGTTTATGGGCAGAAGAAGCTTTCTTT	CASSLWAEEAFF
TRBV4-2	TRBD2	TRBJ2-7	many	TGTGCCAGCAGCCCAGGGACTAGCGGGATCGGAGACGAGCAGTACTTC	CASSPGTSGIGDEQYF
TRBV5-1	.	TRBJ2-1	.	TGCGCCATGGGCTTCGGGACATACAATGAGCAGTTCTTC	CAMGFGTYNEQFF
TRBV15	.	TRBJ2-3	.	TGTGCCACCAGCAGAGATACTGATACGCAGTATTTT	CATSRDTDTQYF
TRBV7-9	.	TRBJ1-4	few	TGTGCCAGCAGCTCCGTCAACCCCTTCCACAGGAGGGAATTT	CASSSVNPFHRREF
TRBV20-1	.	TRBJ1-1	few	TGCAGTGCTAGCCGTATCAGGGTCGGGTTCACTGAAGCTTTCTTT	CSASRIRVGFTEAFF
TRBV20-1	.	TRBJ2-3	.	TGCAGTGCTAGACTTACTAGTACTCCCGATACGCAGTATTTT	CSARLTSTPDTQYF
TRBV27	TRBD1	TRBJ1-1	.	TGTGCCAGCAGCGAACAGGGGAGGACTGAAGCTTTCTTT	CASSEQGRTEAFF
TRBV20-1	TRBD2	TRBJ2-2	.	TGCAGTGCTAGAGATATAGGGGCGGGAGCGACCGGGGAGCTGTTTTTT	CSARDIGAGATGELFF
TRBV25-1	.	TRBJ2-2	once	TGTGCCAGCGGGAGGACTTTCAACACCGGGGAGCTGTTTTTT	CASGRTFNTGELFF
TRBV25-1	.	TRBJ1-1	once	TGTGCCAGCAGTGACCATCGCAAGGGGAACACTGAAGCTTTCTTT	CASSDHRKGNTEAFF
TRBV6-2/TRBV6-3	.	TRBJ1-1	.	TGTGCCAGCAGTCTCCAGTACACTGAAGCTTTCTTT	CASSLQYTEAFF
TRBV7-6	.	TRBJ2-1	.	TGTGCCAGCAGCTTATGGGGGCGTAAGTTCTTC	CASSLWGRKFF